Each of the 26 T cell receptor beta chains below was sequenced from the same sample in a study of shared clonotypes between healthy human individuals. Sequencing was performed with immunoSEQ multiplex PCR; in TCRdb, only in-frame clones are kept and a portion is missing. Of roughly 380,000 clones listed, approximately 96% are singletons. Sequencing was carried out using memory CD8+ T cells sorted from blood. Subset: CD45RO+ cells pooled with CCR7-negative TemRA cells. These receptors all stem from a man younger than 40 in good health.

V gene TRBV7-9 combines with J gene TRBJ2-5; no reliable D call. Trimming left V 1 base short and J 5 bases short, with 11 bases between. Germline V gives CDR1 SEHNR, CDR2 FQNEAQ (reference sequence). The CDR3 is made up of 14 amino acids. The CDR3 loop reads CASSLDLPDETQYF. In nucleotides, the CDR3 is TGTGCCAGCAGCTTAGATCTCCCAGACGAGACCCAGTACTTC.

The gene calls are TRBV29-1 and TRBJ1-2; D is perhaps TRBD1 (5 bases). The CDR3 has 15 amino acids. Deletions cut 4 bases from V and 4 bases from J, with 19 bases between. Germline values: CDR1 SQVTM, CDR2 ANQGSEA. The chain's CDR3 is CSVVGPDKPIYGYTF. CDR3 coding DNA: TGCAGCGTTGTGGGACCGGACAAGCCTATCTATGGCTACACCTTC.

In regard to this clone: An end of the junction differs from the germline gene, which may be a read error. The J gene is TRBJ2-5, the V gene TRBV5-6; D is undetermined. The germline CDR1 and CDR2 sequences are SGHDT and YYEEEE. The CDR3 consists of 12 residues. CDR3 bases: TGTGCCAGCAGCTTGGCCGAAAAGGGTCTAAACTTC. This sequence encodes CASSLAEKGLNF.

The gene calls are TRBV10-3 and TRBJ2-7, with 8 nucleotides matching TRBD1. The germline CDR1 and CDR2 sequences are ENHRY and SYGVKD. The ends lost 6 bases at V and 3 bases at J; junction bases unmatched: 7. CDR3 length: 14 amino acids. The CDR3: CAISRDRLLYEQYF. CDR3 DNA sequence: TGTGCCATCAGCCGGGACAGGCTACTCTACGAGCAGTACTTC.

This chain joins TRBV10-3 and TRBJ1-1; D unclear. In germline, CDR1 is ENHRY, CDR2 SYGVKD. Trimming removed 4 bases from V and 1 base from J, with 31 bases in between. The CDR3 consists of 21 residues. CDR3 in amino acids: CAISGPKGQIQHLTRNTEAFF. CDR3 DNA: TGTGCCATCAGTGGTCCTAAAGGTCAGATCCAGCACCTTACTAGGAACACTGAAGCTTTCTTT.

The chain carries TRBV7-6 and TRBJ1-2, with D possibly matching TRBD1 (6 bases). The CDR3 covers 13 residues. Trimming left V 2 bases short and J 6 bases short, with 10 bases between. CDR1 and CDR2 (germline): SGHVS, FNYEAQ. The CDR3 DNA follows: TGTGCCAGCAGCTTACTCGGGGGCCATGGCTACACCTTC. Its translation is CASSLLGGHGYTF.

The genes are TRBV7-9 and TRBJ2-1, with 14 bases lining up with TRBD2. The CDR3 spans 15 residues. Trimming cost V 4 bases and J 9 bases; bases outside gene matches: 5. Germline V CDR1 and CDR2: SEHNR, FQNEAQ (reference sequence). This CDR3 is CASSSTSGRVGEQFF. CDR3 DNA: TGTGCCAGCAGCTCGACTAGCGGGAGGGTGGGTGAGCAGTTCTTC.

This chain connects TRBV6-1 to TRBJ2-2; 7 positions match TRBD2. Germline CDR1 and CDR2: MNHNS and SASEGT. This CDR3 contains 17 residues. The trim removed 2 bases at V and 2 bases at J, leaving 8 bases unmatched. The CDR3 loop reads CASSEWGGLPNTGELFF. The DNA for the CDR3 is TGTGCCAGCAGTGAATGGGGGGGACTACCCAACACCGGGGAGCTGTTTTTT.

There are a few counts of this clone. The chain uses TRBV6-5 and TRBJ2-1; unclear D gene. CDR3 length equals 14 residues. Trimming removed 3 bases from V and 2 bases from J, with 8 bases in between. CDR1 and CDR2 (germline): MNHEY, SVGAGI. CDR3 coding DNA: TGTGCCAGCAGTTATCAACGGCCCTACAATGAGCAGTTCTTC. Amino acids: CASSYQRPYNEQFF.

This rearrangement joins TRBV28 to TRBJ2-7; 8 bases agree with TRBD2. The CDR3 has 11 amino acids. Looked up from germline, CDR1 is MDHEN and CDR2 is SYDVKM. J was trimmed by 5 bases and V by 9 bases; bases with no gene match: 3. CDR3 coding DNA: TGTGCCAGACCAGCGGGGGACGAGCAGTACTTC. This gives the protein CARPAGDEQYF.

The V call is TRBV6-6, the J call TRBJ2-2, with D perhaps TRBD1 (5 bases). The CDR3 covers 13 residues. The V gene's germline CDR1 is MNHNY and CDR2 SVGAGI (reference sequence). The ends were cut back, 8 bases at V and 3 bases at J, with 10 bases in the middle. CDR3 loop: CASVRGDTGELFF. The CDR3 nucleotides are TGTGCCAGCGTTAGGGGCGACACCGGGGAGCTGTTTTTT.

The chain links TRBV4-1 to TRBJ1-3; TRBD1 might be the D (5 bases). This CDR3 has 15 amino acids. Trimming shortened V by 1 base and J by 4 bases, and 11 bases separated the two germline ends. Germline loops: CDR1 MGHRA, CDR2 YSYEKL. CDR3 region: CASSQAAGLGNTIYF. CDR3 DNA: TGCGCCAGCAGCCAAGCGGCGGGGCTCGGAAACACCATATATTTT.

The rearrangement uses TRBV5-5 and TRBJ1-2, with a possible D match to TRBD1 (5 bases). V lost 3 bases and J 0 bases, leaving 6 bases between the germline ends. Germline V gene sequence: CDR1 SGHKS, CDR2 YYEKEE (reference sequence). This CDR3 has 13 amino acids. The CDR3 DNA reads TGTGCCAGCAGCTGGGGGTCTAACTATGGCTACACCTTC. Protein sequence: CASSWGSNYGYTF.

The V and J genes are TRBV5-1 and TRBJ2-3, with D unclear. V was clipped by 0 bases and J by 3 bases, with 8 bases between them. This CDR3 is 14 amino acids long. CDR1 and CDR2 from the germline V gene are SGHRS and YFSETQ. In DNA, the CDR3 is TGCGCCAGCAGCTTGGCACGGAGAACAGATACGCAGTATTTT. Protein product: CASSLARRTDTQYF.

This clone was counted once. The rearrangement links TRBV6-6 to TRBJ2-7; 8 bases are a match to TRBD1. CDR3 size: 13 residues. V was clipped by 7 bases and J by 5 bases; unmatched bases: 7. Germline V lookup: CDR1 MNHNY, CDR2 SVGAGI (reference sequence). The chain's CDR3 is CASTRQGTDEQYF. The CDR3, as DNA: TGTGCCAGCACCCGACAGGGGACGGACGAGCAGTACTTC.

To note about this clone: Other DNA sequences in the same sample also yield this CDR3. The chain recombines TRBV6-5 with TRBJ2-7, with TRBD1 identical over 7 bases. The CDR3 is 12 residues long. Unmatched junction bases numbered 2, after V lost 6 bases and J lost 3 bases. Germline V lookup: CDR1 MNHEY, CDR2 SVGAGI. The CDR3 spells CASSRQGYEQYF. CDR3 nucleotides: TGTGCCAGCAGCAGACAGGGCTACGAGCAGTACTTC.

The V call is TRBV7-9, the J call TRBJ2-3; 8 nucleotides align to TRBD2. There are 17 residues in the CDR3. The ends lost 5 bases at V and 0 bases at J; junction bases unmatched: 10. CDR1 SEHNR and CDR2 FQNEAQ come from the germline V gene (reference sequence). The DNA of the CDR3 is TGTGCCAGCAGCCAATTTAGCGGGACCCTAAGCACAGATACGCAGTATTTT. It specifies CASSQFSGTLSTDTQYF. The full variable domain, completed using reference TRBV7-9 and TRBJ2-3, is DTGVSQNPRHKITKRGQNVTFRCDPISEHNRLYWYRQTLGQGPEFLTYFQNEAQLEKSRLLSDRFSAERPKGSFSTLEIQRTEQGDSAMYLCASSQFSGTLSTDTQYFGPGTRLTVL.

CDR3: CASSLAGVPDTQYF. The CDR3 DNA is TGTGCCAGCAGCCTAGCGGGAGTACCAGATACGCAGTATTTT. J is TRBJ2-3 and V is TRBV5-4; TRBD2 aligns across 10 bases. The junction had 3 bases not matched to a gene; V was cut back by 4 bases and J by 4 bases. CDR1 SGHNT and CDR2 YYREEE come from the germline V gene (reference sequence). The CDR3 has 14 residues.

The chain couples TRBV6-5 to TRBJ1-1; D is ambiguous. The CDR3 totals 16 residues. Germline-derived CDR1 and CDR2 are MNHEY and SVGAGI. Between the trimmed V and J ends, which lost 0 bases and 3 bases, there was a span of 14 bases. The chain's CDR3 is CASSYSGPGLDTEAFF. CDR3 coding DNA: TGTGCCAGCAGTTACTCGGGTCCGGGATTGGACACTGAAGCTTTCTTT.

To note about this clone: Mismatch with germline at one junction end may stem from a read error. The sample contains more than one DNA sequence encoding this CDR3. CDR3 amino acids: CASRGLYNEQFF. In nucleotides, the CDR3 is TGTGCCAGCAGGGGCCTATACAATGAGCAATTCTTC. V and J are TRBV6-1 and TRBJ2-1; unclear D gene. CDR3 length: 12 amino acids. The germline V gene has CDR1 MNHNS and CDR2 SASEGT.

This chain uses TRBV28 with TRBJ2-3; tentatively, D is TRBD1 or TRBD2 (5 bases each). This CDR3 region has 18 residues. Trimming shortened V by 8 bases and J by 2 bases, and 26 bases separated the two germline ends. Germline V CDR1 and CDR2: MDHEN, SYDVKM. The CDR3 DNA reads as TGTGCCAGCCCAAAATCAGGGACCCTCTTGGTGGACACAGATACGCAGTATTTT. Protein sequence: CASPKSGTLLVDTDTQYF.

The chain couples TRBV7-9 to TRBJ1-6; weak D call: TRBD1 (5 bases). The germline gives CDR1 SEHNR, CDR2 FQNEAQ (reference sequence). The V end was cut by 2 bases, the J end by 6 bases, with 11 bases between. This CDR3 contains 15 residues. The CDR3 here is CASSLSGGGNSPLHF. The CDR3 DNA reads as TGTGCCAGCAGCTTAAGCGGGGGGGGTAATTCACCCCTCCACTTT.

The chain combines TRBV30 with TRBJ2-2; 11 bases are a match to TRBD2. The CDR3 contains 16 residues. Germline V gives CDR1 GTSNPN, CDR2 SVGIG (reference sequence). With V trimmed by 0 bases and J by 5 bases, 5 bases remained unmatched. Here the CDR3 DNA reads TGTGCCTGGAGTGTACTAGCGGGAGCGCGAACCGGGGAGCTGTTTTTT. Residues: CAWSVLAGARTGELFF. The full variable domain, with the rest looked up from reference TRBV30 and TRBJ2-2, is SQTIHQWPATLVQPVGSPLSLECTVEGTSNPNLYWYRQAAGRGLQLLFYSVGIGQISSEVPQNLSASRPQDRQFILSSKKLLLSDSGFYLCAWSVLAGARTGELFFGEGSRLTVL.

V gene TRBV7-9 combines with J gene TRBJ2-7; unclear D gene. Germline CDR1 is SEHNR and CDR2 is FQNEAQ (reference sequence). The CDR3 contains 13 residues. V lost 4 bases to trimming and J lost 3 bases, with 10 bases between them. Written as DNA, the CDR3 is TGTGCCAGCAGCTCGTATAAGAGCTACGAGCAGTACTTC. Its protein is CASSSYKSYEQYF.

Of note for this clone: This same CDR3 is encoded by further DNA sequences in the sample. This chain uses TRBV7-9 with TRBJ2-7; 9 bases are shared with TRBD1. V lost 1 base to trimming and J lost 4 bases; unmatched junction nucleotides: 2. Germline CDR1 reads SEHNR; CDR2 reads FQNEAQ (reference sequence). CDR3 length: 14 residues. DNA for the CDR3: TGTGCCAGCAGCTTAGTGGGACAGGGTTACGAGCAGTACTTC. It encodes CASSLVGQGYEQYF. Full variable domain (rest looked up from reference TRBV7-9 and TRBJ2-7): DTGVSQNPRHKITKRGQNVTFRCDPISEHNRLYWYRQTLGQGPEFLTYFQNEAQLEKSRLLSDRFSAERPKGSFSTLEIQRTEQGDSAMYLCASSLVGQGYEQYFGPGTRLTVT.

This clone was seen just once. At one of its ends the junction is not consistent with the germline gene, which may arise from a read error. This sequence joins TRBV7-2 and TRBJ2-7; no reliable D call. Germline-derived CDR1 and CDR2 are SGHTA and FQGNSA. This CDR3 has 14 residues. Written as DNA, the CDR3 is TGTGCCGGCAGCTTAGATGACGGATCCTACGAGCAGTACTTC. This codes for CAGSLDDGSYEQYF.